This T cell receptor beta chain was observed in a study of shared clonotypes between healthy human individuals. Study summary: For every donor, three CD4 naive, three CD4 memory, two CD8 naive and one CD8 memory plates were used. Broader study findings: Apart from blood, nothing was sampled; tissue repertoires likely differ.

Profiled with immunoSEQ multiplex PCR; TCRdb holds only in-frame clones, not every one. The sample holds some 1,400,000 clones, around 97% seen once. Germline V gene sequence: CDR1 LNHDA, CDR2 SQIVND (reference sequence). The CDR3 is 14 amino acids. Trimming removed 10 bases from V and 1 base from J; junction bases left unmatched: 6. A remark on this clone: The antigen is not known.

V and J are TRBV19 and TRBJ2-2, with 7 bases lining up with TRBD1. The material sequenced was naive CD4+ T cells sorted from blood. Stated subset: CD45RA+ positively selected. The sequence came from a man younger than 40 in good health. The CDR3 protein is CATAWTGNTGELFF. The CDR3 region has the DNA TGTGCCACCGCCTGGACAGGGAACACCGGGGAGCTGTTTTTT. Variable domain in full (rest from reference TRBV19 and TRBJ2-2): DGGITQSPKYLFRKEGQNVTLSCEQNLNHDAMYWYRQDPGQGLRLIYYSQIVNDFQKGDIAEGYSVSREKKESFPLTVTSAQKNPTAFYLCATAWTGNTGELFFGEGSRLTVL.